This T cell receptor (beta chain) is drawn from a study of shared clonotypes between healthy human individuals. Naivety among CD8 cells was defined by CD45RO negativity and positive CCR7 selection, thereby excluding terminally differentiated effector memory CD45RA+ cells. The method was immunoSEQ multiplex PCR; TCRdb's version includes in-frame clones alone and lacks a portion of them. Of around 2,000,000 clones listed, about 95% are singletons. V was clipped by 0 bases and J by 6 bases, with 9 bases between them. Per germline, CDR1 MNHEY and CDR2 SVGAGI. This CDR3 region has 14 residues. This receptor was obtained from a man aged 18 to 29 in good health. V gene TRBV6-5 combines with J gene TRBJ1-5; weak D call: TRBD1 (5 bases). Material: naive CD8+ T cells sorted from blood. This CDR3 reads CASSYSAGIQPQHF. CDR3 DNA sequence: TGTGCCAGCAGTTACTCAGCAGGGATTCAGCCCCAGCATTTT.